The table lists the clone carrying this T cell receptor (beta chain) with a few counts. Its cognate antigen is unknown. Produced via immunoSEQ multiplex PCR; TCRdb's table is partial and in-frame only. Of about 400,000 clones detected, 92% appear once; the ten largest clones hold roughly 1.7%. Treatment in this sample: about 20 received Ad26.COV2.S at low or high dose, single or two shots; five or six received placebo; per-sample allocation not given. The investigators took samples on day 63 after the first vaccine or placebo injection. The donor's status was that of an adult aged 18-55 years in Boston. The CDR3 runs 14 residues. V gave up 3 bases and J gave up 6 bases; unmatched junction bases: 5. Germline assignment: CDR1 DFQATT and CDR2 SNEGSKA (reference sequence). This specimen comes from a study of Ad26.COV2.S vaccination and SARS-CoV-2 variants. As for the study in general: Each vaccinee took Ad26.COV2.S intramuscularly, once or twice 56 days apart. Study findings and constraints: Substantial response breadth was reportedly seen for spike-specific CD8+ and CD4+ T cells after vaccination. Vaccinees and placebo recipients showed similar non-spike TCR breadth.

This clonotype was sampled from a person aged 18 to 65 who received the Ad26.COV2.S COVID-19 vaccine or a placebo. J is TRBJ2-1 and V is TRBV20-1, with 10 bases identical to TRBD1. The sequenced sample was peripheral blood, obtained in a trial of Ad26.COV2.S vaccine versus placebo. This CDR3 reads CSASGDRGFNEQFF. CDR3 DNA: TGCAGTGCTAGTGGGGACAGGGGTTTCAATGAGCAGTTCTTC.